These 16 T cell receptor beta chains were all obtained from the same sample, sequenced in a study of T cell responses to AZD1222 COVID-19 vaccine. The data were produced by immunoSEQ multiplex PCR, yet TCRdb's version contains in-frame clones alone and is incomplete. This table holds 95,000 to 110,000 clones, 87% found once. Here the sequenced sample was peripheral blood, taken on day 0 of AZD1222 vaccination. The receptor set was obtained from an adult in good health.

This chain links TRBV18 with TRBJ2-5, with a possible D match to TRBD2 (5 bases). The CDR3 consists of 15 residues. V was shortened by 0 bases and J by 2 bases, with 10 bases between the two germline ends. Germline lookup yields CDR1 KGHSH and CDR2 LQKENI. CDR3 region: CASSPPSGIQETQYF. In DNA form, the CDR3 reads TGTGCCAGCTCACCACCCTCCGGGATTCAAGAGACCCAGTACTTC.

The chain carries TRBV11-2 and TRBJ2-3; 8 positions agree with TRBD1. This CDR3 comprises 14 residues. Looked up from germline, CDR1 is SGHAT and CDR2 is FQNNGV. V shed 8 bases, J shed 0 bases, and the junction held 4 bases outside the gene matches. CDR3 amino acids: CASSGGYSTDTQYF. In DNA form, the CDR3 reads TGTGCCAGCTCAGGGGGCTATAGCACAGATACGCAGTATTTT.

This chain connects TRBV27 to TRBJ2-5; 9 nucleotides line up with TRBD1. Germline V gene lookup returns CDR1 MNHEY and CDR2 SMNVEV (reference sequence). J gave up 4 bases and V 5 bases, and 5 bases lay outside the gene matches. There are 14 residues in the CDR3. The CDR3 is CASSPSTGGETQYF. Here the CDR3 DNA reads TGTGCCAGCAGTCCTTCGACAGGGGGAGAGACCCAGTACTTC.

The chain uses TRBV28 and TRBJ2-3; 13 positions match TRBD2. Trimming removed 3 bases from V and 3 bases from J; junction bases left unmatched: 12. This CDR3 comprises 19 residues. Per the germline V gene, CDR1 is MDHEN and CDR2 is SYDVKM. This chain's CDR3 is CASSFVTSGRDRGTDTQYF. The CDR3 DNA reads TGTGCCAGCAGTTTTGTAACTAGCGGGAGGGATCGGGGTACAGATACGCAGTATTTT.

This sequence joins TRBV24-1 and TRBJ1-5, with TRBD1 matching over 8 bases. The CDR3 runs to 16 residues. Looked up from germline, CDR1 is KGHDR and CDR2 is SFDVKD. V trimming: 4 bases; J trimming: 5 bases; junction bases outside the gene matches: 9. The CDR3 coding sequence is TGTGCCACCAGTGACTCCGGTGGGGGACAGGATCAGCCCCAGCATTTT. It is translated as CATSDSGGGQDQPQHF.

Only a few counts were recorded for this clone. This chain connects TRBV4-2 to TRBJ2-1; D is unclear. Germline V CDR1 and CDR2: LGHNA, YNFKEQ. CDR3 length: 14 amino acids. Trimming cost V 1 base and J 13 bases, with 17 bases left between them. In DNA form, the CDR3 reads TGTGCCAGCAGCCAAGGGGGTCCCCAAATTTTCCAGTTCTTC. This sequence encodes CASSQGGPQIFQFF.

The chain combines TRBV3-1 (or the pseudogene TRBV3-2) with TRBJ2-7; D ambiguous. Trimming pared 4 bases from V and 5 bases from J, leaving 18 bases between. CDR3 length: 15 amino acids. Germline CDR1 reads LGHDT; CDR2 reads YNNKEL (reference sequence). Written as DNA, the CDR3 is TGTGCCAGCAGCCCTTCAACCTGGCAGGTCCACGAGCAGTACTTC. As protein: CASSPSTWQVHEQYF.

The chain carries TRBV19 and TRBJ2-5; tentative D call: TRBD1 (6 bases). Trimming removed 9 bases at V and 5 bases at J, with 19 bases between. This CDR3 is 14 amino acids long. Per the germline V gene, CDR1 is LNHDA and CDR2 is SQIVND (reference sequence). The CDR3 DNA sequence: TGTGCCAGCAAAAGGCAGGGGTTCGGGGAGACCCAGTACTTC. Amino acid sequence: CASKRQGFGETQYF.

The rearrangement links TRBV4-3 to TRBJ1-1; no firm D call. The V and J ends lost 0 bases and 0 bases respectively, with 5 bases between them. Germline V gene data show CDR1 as LGHNA and CDR2 as YSLEER. The CDR3 runs to 14 residues. DNA for the CDR3: TGCGCCAGCAGCCAAGACACAGTGAACACTGAAGCTTTCTTT. This codes for CASSQDTVNTEAFF.

V gene TRBV11-3 combines with J gene TRBJ2-1; D is undetermined. From germline, CDR1 is SGHNT and CDR2 YENEEA. The V and J ends lost 5 bases and 0 bases respectively, with 11 bases between them. The CDR3 loop spans 15 amino acids. In DNA, the CDR3 is TGTGCCAGCAGCGAGACGGTGGGCTCCTACAATGAGCAGTTCTTC. This codes for CASSETVGSYNEQFF.

In regard to this clone: Germline is not matched at one junction end, which may reflect a read error. This sequence joins TRBV19 and TRBJ2-1; 10 nucleotides agree with TRBD2. This CDR3 is 15 amino acids long. CDR1 and CDR2 (germline): LNHDA, SQIVND (reference sequence). The DNA of the CDR3 is TGTGCCGGTAGTATTCAGCGGGAGGGCCGAGGCGAGCAGTTCTTC. This translates into CAGSIQREGRGEQFF.

The V and J genes are TRBV7-9 and TRBJ2-7; TRBD2 matches at 8 bases. With V trimmed by 2 bases and J by 4 bases, 7 bases remained unmatched. CDR3 size: 15 residues. The germline V gene encodes CDR1 SEHNR and CDR2 FQNEAQ (reference sequence). The CDR3, as DNA: TGTGCCAGCAGCTTAACCCAAGCGGGGGTGTACGAGCAGTACTTC. As protein: CASSLTQAGVYEQYF.

V is TRBV2 and J is TRBJ2-1; D may be TRBD1 (6 bases). Germline CDR1 reads SNHLY; CDR2 reads FYNNEI. The CDR3 spans 17 residues. V lost 5 bases to trimming and J lost 7 bases, with 24 bases between them. CDR3 DNA sequence: TGTGCCAGCAGTTTTCCTTGGGACAAGCGGTTTATTAATGAGCAGTTCTTC. Translating it yields CASSFPWDKRFINEQFF.

The rearrangement links TRBV9 to TRBJ1-1; unclear D gene. The V and J ends lost 0 bases and 1 base respectively, with 7 bases between them. The CDR3 covers 14 residues. Germline lookup yields CDR1 SGDLS and CDR2 YYNGEE. CDR3: CASSVGVANTEAFF. The CDR3 nucleotides read TGTGCCAGCAGCGTAGGAGTAGCGAACACTGAAGCTTTCTTT.

As for this clone: The junction shows a germline mismatch at one end, possibly a read error. The rearrangement links TRBV12-3 or TRBV12-4 to TRBJ1-2; the D gene is possibly TRBD1 (6 bases). The CDR3 is 10 residues long. In DNA, the CDR3 is TGTGCCAGCAGCGTGGGGGCAGTATTCTTC. Translating it yields CASSVGAVFF.

The CDR3 loop is CASIGGTGINSGTEAFF. The CDR3 coding sequence is TGTGCCAGCATCGGAGGGACAGGGATCAATTCGGGGACTGAAGCTTTCTTT. The rearrangement links TRBV7-8 to TRBJ1-1; 9 positions match TRBD1. V lost 7 bases to trimming and J lost 5 bases; unmatched junction nucleotides: 17. The CDR3 is 17 amino acids. Germline assignment: CDR1 SGHVS and CDR2 FQNEAQ.